This T cell receptor (beta chain) was documented in a study of blood T cell repertoires in COVID-19. Turning to the study itself: Acute and convalescent COVID-19 samples came from the United States, Italy and Spain. Nucleic acid was either cDNA or gDNA, and it came from T cells, B-cell-depleted T cells, or PBMCs.

Per the original methods: Estimates of nucleated cell counts were drawn from the amplification of reference gene primers. Some clones are missing from TCRdb's copy, which holds only in-frame ones; the method was immunoSEQ multiplex PCR. V, J and clone size are taken as reported in that table, and D and trimming were inferred from the DNA itself. The sample consists of 200,000 to 250,000 clones, about 79% of them appearing once. Germline lookup yields CDR1 LNHNV and CDR2 YYDKDF (reference sequence). This CDR3 is 15 amino acids long. V lost 0 bases and J 5 bases, leaving 13 bases between the germline ends.

This receptor was taken from a man aged 50 to 59 with active or convalescent COVID-19. This chain connects TRBV15 to TRBJ2-5; D may be TRBD1 (5 bases). The sequenced sample was peripheral blood. The CDR3 sequence: CATSRDGKGLETQYF. The CDR3 DNA is TGTGCCACCAGCAGAGATGGAAAGGGGCTGGAGACCCAGTACTTC.